One sample yielded the 24 T cell receptor beta chains listed below, sequenced in a study of cytomegalovirus exposure and HLA in healthy donors. PCR primers comprised 60 Vbeta and 13 Jbeta primers. Assay used: immunoSEQ multiplex PCR; TCRdb lists only in-frame clones, some missing. The table includes under 200,000 clones, roughly 80% detected once. The sample was PBMCs. The receptors shown here come from a man aged 25-45 years in good health and CMV-seropositive.

The rearrangement links TRBV18 to TRBJ1-2; TRBD1 agrees at 8 bases. Per germline, CDR1 KGHSH and CDR2 LQKENI. Trimming removed 0 bases from V and 6 bases from J; junction bases left unmatched: 6. This CDR3 has 15 amino acids. CDR3 region: CASSPPSGQGNGYTF. DNA of the CDR3: TGTGCCAGCTCACCACCATCTGGACAGGGAAATGGCTACACCTTC.

The chain has TRBV15 and TRBJ2-3; maybe TRBD2 (7 bases). Trimming shortened V by 2 bases and J by 3 bases, and 15 bases separated the two germline ends. CDR3 size: 16 residues. Per germline, CDR1 LNHNV and CDR2 YYDKDF (reference sequence). The chain's CDR3 is CATSRYNREGTDTQYF. In nucleotides, the CDR3 is TGTGCCACCAGCAGATATAACAGGGAGGGGACAGATACGCAGTATTTT.

This clone showed up just once. CDR3 loop: CASSDNRKYEQYF. The CDR3, as DNA: TGTGCCAGCAGTGACAACAGGAAATACGAGCAGTACTTC. J is TRBJ2-7 and V is TRBV2; perhaps TRBD1 as D (5 bases). The CDR3 consists of 13 residues. Germline V gene data show CDR1 as SNHLY and CDR2 as FYNNEI. The V end lost 3 bases, the J end lost 4 bases, and 10 bases lay between the germline ends.

This chain uses TRBV7-3 with TRBJ2-7; 7 positions agree with TRBD1. CDR1 and CDR2 (germline): SGHTA, FQGTGA. The CDR3 is 16 amino acids. V dropped 4 bases and J dropped 2; count of bases not matched to a gene: 11. The CDR3 spells CASSSGMWDSTYEQYF. CDR3 DNA sequence: TGTGCCAGCAGCTCTGGAATGTGGGACAGTACCTACGAGCAGTACTTC.

The gene calls are TRBV11-2 and TRBJ2-3; TRBD1 matches at 7 bases. This CDR3 region has 15 residues. Germline loops: CDR1 SGHAT, CDR2 FQNNGV. V was pared by 1 base and J by 5 bases, with 6 bases of the junction left unmatched. The CDR3 loop is CASSLGVGGVDTQYF. For the CDR3, the DNA is TGTGCCAGCAGCTTAGGCGTAGGGGGCGTAGATACGCAGTATTTT.

This clone was observed a few times. The chain joins TRBV6-1 to TRBJ2-7; 11 bases are a match to TRBD1. The CDR3 runs to 15 residues. J lost 0 bases, V lost 6 bases, and 4 bases had no gene match. The V gene's germline CDR1 is MNHNS and CDR2 SASEGT. CDR3 nucleotides: TGTGCCAGCAGAAGGGACAGGGGGTCCTCCTACGAGCAGTACTTC. Translated, it gives CASRRDRGSSYEQYF.

The gene calls are TRBV4-3 and TRBJ2-3; D perhaps matches TRBD2 (6 bases). Germline CDR1 is LGHNA and CDR2 is YSLEER. The CDR3 contains 14 residues. V was trimmed by 3 bases and J by 3 bases, leaving 10 bases between them. The CDR3 coding sequence is TGCGCCAGCAGCCAGGCCGGGACTACAGATACGCAGTATTTT. It is translated as CASSQAGTTDTQYF.

This clone was found a few times. The genes are TRBV7-9 and TRBJ2-1, with 12 positions matching TRBD1. CDR1 is SEHNR and CDR2 is FQNEAQ in the germline V gene (reference sequence). This CDR3 region has 17 residues. The J segment lost 7 bases and the V segment lost 5 bases, leaving 12 bases of the junction unmatched. The CDR3 reads CASSPRRSGQGANEQFF. The CDR3, as DNA: TGTGCCAGCAGCCCGCGGCGATCGGGACAGGGGGCGAATGAGCAGTTCTTC.

The chain recombines TRBV6-5 with TRBJ2-5, with D possibly being TRBD2 (6 bases). This CDR3 contains 14 residues. V was trimmed by 6 bases and J by 3 bases, leaving 14 bases between them. Germline assignment: CDR1 MNHEY and CDR2 SVGAGI. The CDR3 nucleotides are TGTGCCAGCAGCCTCGGGCTAGCGAAAGAGACCCAGTACTTC. Its protein product is CASSLGLAKETQYF.

This clone has only one observation. The rearrangement joins TRBV29-1 to TRBJ2-7; 7 bases are a match to TRBD2. With 8 bases clipped from V and 4 bases from J, the junction kept 8 bases outside the gene matches. The CDR3 is 12 amino acids. CDR1 SQVTM and CDR2 ANQGSEA come from the germline V gene. CDR3 bases: TGCAGCCCGATTGGGGGGGTGTACGAGCAGTACTTC. This encodes CSPIGGVYEQYF.

This clone has a single count. The CDR3 loop reads CASSPNEEGYTF. The CDR3 DNA is TGCGCCAGCAGCCCGAATGAGGAGGGCTACACCTTC. This rearrangement joins TRBV5-1 to TRBJ1-2; D is uncertain. With 4 bases removed from V and 8 bases from J, the gap between germline ends came to 12 bases. The CDR3 is made up of 12 amino acids. Germline assignment: CDR1 SGHRS and CDR2 YFSETQ.

The rearrangement uses TRBV7-2 and TRBJ2-7; 9 bases are shared with TRBD1. The germline V gene has CDR1 SGHTA and CDR2 FQGNSA. CDR3 length: 15 residues. J lost 4 bases, V lost 0 bases, and 4 bases had no gene match. The CDR3 nucleotides read TGTGCCAGCAGCTTAGCTGCAGGGACAGGGTACGAGCAGTACTTC. This translates into CASSLAAGTGYEQYF. Supplemented by reference TRBV7-2 and TRBJ2-7, the full variable domain reads GAGVSQSPSNKVTEKGKDVELRCDPISGHTALYWYRQSLGQGLEFLIYFQGNSAPDKSGLPSDRFSAERTGGSVSTLTIQRTQQEDSAVYLCASSLAAGTGYEQYFGPGTRLTVT.

This chain joins TRBV30 and TRBJ1-1, with a possible D match to TRBD1 (5 bases). Trimming pared 1 base from V and 0 bases from J, leaving 15 bases between. The germline V gene has CDR1 GTSNPN and CDR2 SVGIG (reference sequence). This CDR3 is built from 16 residues. This CDR3 reads CAWSARVFRMNTEAFF. Written as DNA, the CDR3 is TGTGCCTGGAGTGCCAGGGTATTTCGCATGAACACTGAAGCTTTCTTT.

Written as DNA, the CDR3 is TGTGCCAGCAGTGTTCAGGGTACTGGAAACACCATATATTTT. Protein: CASSVQGTGNTIYF. The genes are TRBV2 and TRBJ1-3, with D possibly TRBD1 on 5 matching bases. Trimming removed 4 bases at V and 2 bases at J, with 9 bases between. This CDR3 comprises 14 residues. CDR1 and CDR2 from the germline V gene are SNHLY and FYNNEI.

V gene TRBV4-3 combines with J gene TRBJ2-4; no clear D. Germline values: CDR1 LGHNA, CDR2 YSLEER. The CDR3 spans 14 residues. V lost 0 bases and J 6 bases, leaving 9 bases between the germline ends. The CDR3 protein is CASSQDQVTNIQYF. DNA of the CDR3: TGCGCCAGCAGCCAAGATCAGGTCACAAACATTCAGTACTTC.

This chain connects TRBV19 to TRBJ2-5; no reliable D call. The CDR3 runs to 14 residues. The V and J ends lost 3 bases and 0 bases respectively, with 8 bases between them. The germline CDR1 and CDR2 sequences are LNHDA and SQIVND (reference sequence). CDR3 residues: CASSMSDYQETQYF. For the CDR3, the DNA is TGTGCCAGTAGTATGTCCGACTACCAAGAGACCCAGTACTTC. The full variable domain, completed using reference TRBV19 and TRBJ2-5, is DGGITQSPKYLFRKEGQNVTLSCEQNLNHDAMYWYRQDPGQGLRLIYYSQIVNDFQKGDIAEGYSVSREKKESFPLTVTSAQKNPTAFYLCASSMSDYQETQYFGPGTRLLVL.

With respect to this clone: One end of the junction varies from germline; a read error may be responsible. The CDR3 reads CASSLERRGGYDEQFF. The CDR3 DNA reads TGCGCCAGCAGCTTGGAGAGGCGGGGGGGCTACGATGAGCAGTTCTTC. The rearrangement uses TRBV5-1 and TRBJ2-1, with 9 bases lining up with TRBD2. Germline values: CDR1 SGHRS, CDR2 YFSETQ. The CDR3 has 16 amino acids.

The chain links TRBV29-1 to TRBJ1-1; D might be TRBD1 (6 bases). Per germline, CDR1 SQVTM and CDR2 ANQGSEA. This CDR3 is 13 amino acids long. V gave up 5 bases and J gave up 0 bases, with 10 bases separating them. CDR3 DNA sequence: TGCAGCGTTTCGGGACAATTGAACACTGAAGCTTTCTTT. The encoded protein is CSVSGQLNTEAFF.

CDR3 sequence reads: CASSAGTGGFGEQYF. The CDR3 nucleotides are TGTGCCAGCAGCGCTGGGACAGGGGGCTTTGGCGAGCAGTACTTC. This chain uses TRBV7-8 with TRBJ2-5, with 12 positions matching TRBD1. The J call may not be correct, given that the DNA end is closer to TRBJ2-7. Germline V gene data show CDR1 as SGHVS and CDR2 as FQNEAQ. This CDR3 region has 15 residues.

The chain is built from TRBV20-1 and TRBJ1-2; no clear D. This CDR3 has 11 residues. Germline CDR1 reads DFQATT; CDR2 reads SNEGSKA (reference sequence). Trimming shortened V by 6 bases and J by 0 bases, and 5 bases separated the two germline ends. The CDR3 region is CSAAANYGYTF. DNA for the CDR3: TGCAGTGCCGCAGCTAACTATGGCTACACCTTC.

The chain combines TRBV28 with TRBJ2-7; D gene uncertain. The CDR3 loop spans 13 amino acids. Germline lookup yields CDR1 MDHEN and CDR2 SYDVKM. The germline V and J ends were trimmed by 6 bases and 5 bases, with 14 bases remaining between them. CDR3 amino acids: CASRPGTIDEQYF. Written as DNA, the CDR3 is TGTGCCAGCAGACCAGGAACCATTGACGAGCAGTACTTC.

The chain employs TRBV5-6 and TRBJ2-4; no clear D gene. This CDR3 comprises 13 residues. Per the germline V gene, CDR1 is SGHDT and CDR2 is YYEEEE. Deletions cut 0 bases from V and 9 bases from J, with 10 bases between. The CDR3 DNA reads TGTGCCAGCAGCTTGGGCGTCCCTGTCATTCAGTACTTC. Translating it yields CASSLGVPVIQYF.

V gene TRBV6-5 combines with J gene TRBJ2-3; D is perhaps TRBD1 (6 bases). Per the germline V gene, CDR1 is MNHEY and CDR2 is SVGAGI. Trimming pared 4 bases from V and 1 base from J, leaving 12 bases between. The CDR3 has 15 residues. For the CDR3, the DNA is TGTGCCAGCAGTTCATCAGGGGCGGGCACAGATACGCAGTATTTT. Its translation: CASSSSGAGTDTQYF.

V gene TRBV5-1 combines with J gene TRBJ1-3, with D maybe TRBD1 (6 bases). This CDR3 is built from 15 residues. V was cut by 6 bases and J by 0 bases, with 13 bases left in between. Looked up from germline, CDR1 is SGHRS and CDR2 is YFSETQ. CDR3 sequence: CASTAGGSSGNTIYF. CDR3 nucleotide sequence: TGCGCCAGCACCGCGGGGGGCAGCTCTGGAAACACCATATATTTT.